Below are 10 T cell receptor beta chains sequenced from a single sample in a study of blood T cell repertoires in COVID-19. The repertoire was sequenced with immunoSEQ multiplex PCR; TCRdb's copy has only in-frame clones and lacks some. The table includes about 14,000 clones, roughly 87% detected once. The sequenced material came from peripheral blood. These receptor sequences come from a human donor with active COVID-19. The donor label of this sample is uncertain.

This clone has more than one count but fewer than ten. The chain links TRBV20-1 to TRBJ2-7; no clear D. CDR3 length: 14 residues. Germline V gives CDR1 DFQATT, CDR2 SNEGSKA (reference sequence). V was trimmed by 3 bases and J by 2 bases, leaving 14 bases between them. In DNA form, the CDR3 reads TGCAGTGCTAGTGCTACGACATCGGCCTACGAGCAGTACTTC. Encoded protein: CSASATTSAYEQYF.

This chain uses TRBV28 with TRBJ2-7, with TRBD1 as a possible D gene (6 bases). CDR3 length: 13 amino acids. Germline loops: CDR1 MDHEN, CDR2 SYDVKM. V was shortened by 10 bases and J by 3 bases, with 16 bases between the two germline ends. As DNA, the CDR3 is TGTGCCATACTCAGGGGAGCCGGCTACGAGCAGTACTTC. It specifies CAILRGAGYEQYF.

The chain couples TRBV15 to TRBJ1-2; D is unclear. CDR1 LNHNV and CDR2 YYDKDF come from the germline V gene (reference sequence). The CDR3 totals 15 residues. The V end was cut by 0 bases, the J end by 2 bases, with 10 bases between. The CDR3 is CATSRDRGGNYGYTF. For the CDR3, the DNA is TGTGCCACCAGCAGAGATCGAGGCGGGAACTATGGCTACACCTTC.

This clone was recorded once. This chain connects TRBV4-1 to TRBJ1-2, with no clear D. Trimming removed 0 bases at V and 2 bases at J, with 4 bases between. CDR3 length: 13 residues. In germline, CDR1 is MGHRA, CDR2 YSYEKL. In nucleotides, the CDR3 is TGCGCCAGCAGCCAAGAACAGAACTATGGCTACACCTTC. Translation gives CASSQEQNYGYTF.

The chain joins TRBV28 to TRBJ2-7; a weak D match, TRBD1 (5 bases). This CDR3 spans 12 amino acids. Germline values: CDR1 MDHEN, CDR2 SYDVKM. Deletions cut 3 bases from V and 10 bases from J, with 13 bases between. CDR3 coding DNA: TGTGCCAGCAGTTTCAGTCAGGGCGGCCAGTACTTC. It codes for CASSFSQGGQYF.

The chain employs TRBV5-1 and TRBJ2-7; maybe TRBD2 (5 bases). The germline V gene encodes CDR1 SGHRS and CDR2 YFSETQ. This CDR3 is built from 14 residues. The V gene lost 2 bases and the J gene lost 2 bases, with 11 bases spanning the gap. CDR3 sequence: CASSLAVIPYEQYF. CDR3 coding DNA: TGCGCCAGCAGCTTAGCGGTGATTCCCTACGAGCAGTACTTC. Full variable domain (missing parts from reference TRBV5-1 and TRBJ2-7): KAGVTQTPRYLIKTRGQQVTLSCSPISGHRSVSWYQQTPGQGLQFLFEYFSETQRNKGNFPGRFSGRQFSNSRSEMNVSTLELGDSALYLCASSLAVIPYEQYFGPGTRLTVT.

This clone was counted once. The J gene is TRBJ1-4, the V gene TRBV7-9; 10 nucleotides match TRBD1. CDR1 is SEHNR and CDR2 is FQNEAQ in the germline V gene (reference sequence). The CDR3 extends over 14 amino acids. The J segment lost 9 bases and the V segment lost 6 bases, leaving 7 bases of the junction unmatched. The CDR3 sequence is CASSTGTGVKKLFF. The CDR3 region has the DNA TGTGCCAGCAGTACCGGGACAGGGGTGAAAAAACTGTTTTTT. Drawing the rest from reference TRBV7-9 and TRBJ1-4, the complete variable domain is DTGVSQNPRHKITKRGQNVTFRCDPISEHNRLYWYRQTLGQGPEFLTYFQNEAQLEKSRLLSDRFSAERPKGSFSTLEIQRTEQGDSAMYLCASSTGTGVKKLFFGSGTQLSVL.

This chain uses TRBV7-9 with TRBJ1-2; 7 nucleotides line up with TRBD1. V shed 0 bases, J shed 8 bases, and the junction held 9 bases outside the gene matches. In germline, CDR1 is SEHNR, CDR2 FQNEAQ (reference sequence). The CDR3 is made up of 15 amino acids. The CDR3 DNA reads TGTGCCAGCAGCTTAGCAAGGGGCCAGACAGGGGGCTACACCTTC. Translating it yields CASSLARGQTGGYTF.

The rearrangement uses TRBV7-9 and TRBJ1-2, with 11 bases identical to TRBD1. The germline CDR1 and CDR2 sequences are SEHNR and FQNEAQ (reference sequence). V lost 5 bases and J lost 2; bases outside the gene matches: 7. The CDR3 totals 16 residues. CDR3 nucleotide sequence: TGTGCCAGCAGCAACTCCGGGACAGGGGGAAACTATGGCTACACCTTC. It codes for CASSNSGTGGNYGYTF.

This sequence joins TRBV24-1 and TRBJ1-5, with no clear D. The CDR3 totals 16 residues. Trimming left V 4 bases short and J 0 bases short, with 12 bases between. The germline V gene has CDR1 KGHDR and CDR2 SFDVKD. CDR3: CATSDRGGYSNQPQHF. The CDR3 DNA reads TGTGCCACCAGTGACCGGGGAGGGTATAGCAATCAGCCCCAGCATTTT.